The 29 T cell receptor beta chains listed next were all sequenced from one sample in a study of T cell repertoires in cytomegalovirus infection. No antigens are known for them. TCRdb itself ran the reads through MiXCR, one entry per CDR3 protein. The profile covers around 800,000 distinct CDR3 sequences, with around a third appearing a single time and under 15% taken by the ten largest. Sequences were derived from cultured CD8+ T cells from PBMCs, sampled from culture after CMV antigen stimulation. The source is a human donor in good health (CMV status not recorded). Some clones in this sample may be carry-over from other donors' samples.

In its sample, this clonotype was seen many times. The DNA for the CDR3 is TGTGCCAGCAGCCTAAGACTAGAAGACAATGAGCAGTTCTTC. Amino acid sequence: CASSLRLEDNEQFF. The J gene is TRBJ2-1, the V gene TRBV7-6; D possibly corresponds to TRBD2 (6 bases). This CDR3 spans 14 amino acids. Germline values: CDR1 SGHVS, CDR2 FNYEAQ. Trimming removed 5 bases at V and 5 bases at J, with 13 bases between.

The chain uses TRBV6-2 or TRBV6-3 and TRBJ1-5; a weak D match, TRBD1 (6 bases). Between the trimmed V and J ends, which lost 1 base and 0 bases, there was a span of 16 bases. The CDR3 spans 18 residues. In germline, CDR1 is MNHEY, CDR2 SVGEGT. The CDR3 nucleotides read TGTGCCAGCAGTTACTGGGCAGGGGCGACCTATAGCAATCAGCCCCAGCATTTT. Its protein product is CASSYWAGATYSNQPQHF.

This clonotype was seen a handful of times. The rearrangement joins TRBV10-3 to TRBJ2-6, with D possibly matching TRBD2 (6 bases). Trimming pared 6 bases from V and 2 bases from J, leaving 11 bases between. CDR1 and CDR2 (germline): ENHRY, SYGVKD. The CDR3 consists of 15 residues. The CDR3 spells CAIRLAVAGANVLTF. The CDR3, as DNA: TGTGCCATCAGACTAGCTGTGGCTGGGGCCAACGTCCTGACTTTC.

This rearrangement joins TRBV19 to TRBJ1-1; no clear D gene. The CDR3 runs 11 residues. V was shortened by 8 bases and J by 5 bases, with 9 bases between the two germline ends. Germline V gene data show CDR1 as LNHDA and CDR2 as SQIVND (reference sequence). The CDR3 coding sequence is TGTGCCAGTTATCGAGGGACTGAAGCTTTCTTT. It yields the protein CASYRGTEAFF.

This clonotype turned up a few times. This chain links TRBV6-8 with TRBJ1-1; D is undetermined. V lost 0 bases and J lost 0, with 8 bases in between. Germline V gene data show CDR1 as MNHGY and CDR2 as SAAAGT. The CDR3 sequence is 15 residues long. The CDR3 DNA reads TGTGCCAGCAGTTACTCCCTGACCATGAACACTGAAGCTTTCTTT. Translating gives CASSYSLTMNTEAFF.

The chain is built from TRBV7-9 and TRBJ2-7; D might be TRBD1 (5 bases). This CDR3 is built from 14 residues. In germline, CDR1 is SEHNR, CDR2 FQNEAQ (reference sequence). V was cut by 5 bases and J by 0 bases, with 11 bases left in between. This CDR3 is CASSQPGHSYEQYV. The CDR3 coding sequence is TGTGCCAGCAGCCAGCCAGGGCACTCCTACGAGCAGTACGTC.

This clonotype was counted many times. This CDR3 is CASSLRDRDRPGGYTF. CDR3 DNA sequence: TGTGCCAGCAGCTTGCGGGACAGGGATAGGCCGGGGGGCTACACCTTC. The chain has TRBV7-2 and TRBJ1-2; 9 positions match TRBD1. Per the germline V gene, CDR1 is SGHTA and CDR2 is FQGNSA. The CDR3 spans 16 residues. V shed 3 bases and J 8 bases; nucleotides not matched to a gene: 13.

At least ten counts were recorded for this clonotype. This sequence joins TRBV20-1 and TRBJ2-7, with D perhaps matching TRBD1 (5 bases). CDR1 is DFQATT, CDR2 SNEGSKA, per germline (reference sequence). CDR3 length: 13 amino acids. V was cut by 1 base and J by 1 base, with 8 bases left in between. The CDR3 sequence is CSARVRASYEQYF. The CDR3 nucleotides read TGCAGTGCTAGAGTCAGGGCGTCCTACGAGCAGTACTTC.

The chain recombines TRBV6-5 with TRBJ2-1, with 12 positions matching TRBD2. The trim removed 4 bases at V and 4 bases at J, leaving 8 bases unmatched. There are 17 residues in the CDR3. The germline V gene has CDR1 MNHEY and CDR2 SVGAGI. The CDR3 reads CASSFTALAGGYNEQFF. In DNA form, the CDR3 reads TGTGCCAGCAGTTTTACCGCACTAGCGGGGGGATACAATGAGCAGTTCTTC.

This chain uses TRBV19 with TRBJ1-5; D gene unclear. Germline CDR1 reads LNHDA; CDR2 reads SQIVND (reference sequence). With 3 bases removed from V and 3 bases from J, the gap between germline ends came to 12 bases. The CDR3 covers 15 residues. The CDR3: CASSIVDSLNQPQHF. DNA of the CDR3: TGTGCCAGTAGTATCGTCGACTCCCTCAATCAGCCCCAGCATTTT.

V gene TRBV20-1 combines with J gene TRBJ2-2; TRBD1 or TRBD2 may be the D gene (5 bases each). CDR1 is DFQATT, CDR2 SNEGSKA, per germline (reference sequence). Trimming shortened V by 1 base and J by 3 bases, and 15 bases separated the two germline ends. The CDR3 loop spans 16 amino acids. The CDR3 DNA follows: TGCAGTGCTAGAGCGCAGGGAGCACTCTACACCGGGGAGCTGTTTTTT. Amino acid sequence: CSARAQGALYTGELFF.

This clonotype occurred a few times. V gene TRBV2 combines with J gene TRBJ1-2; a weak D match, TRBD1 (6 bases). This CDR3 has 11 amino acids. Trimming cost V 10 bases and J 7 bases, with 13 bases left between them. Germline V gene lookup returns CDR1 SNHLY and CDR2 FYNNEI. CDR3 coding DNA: TGTGCCAAGATCGACAGGAGTGGCTACACCTTC. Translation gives CAKIDRSGYTF.

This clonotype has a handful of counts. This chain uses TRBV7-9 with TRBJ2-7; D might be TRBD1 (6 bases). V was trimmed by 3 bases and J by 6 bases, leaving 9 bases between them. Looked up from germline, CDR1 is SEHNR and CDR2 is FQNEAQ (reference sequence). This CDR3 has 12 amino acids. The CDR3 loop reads CASSLGQPEQYF. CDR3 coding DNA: TGTGCCAGCAGCTTGGGACAACCCGAGCAGTACTTC.

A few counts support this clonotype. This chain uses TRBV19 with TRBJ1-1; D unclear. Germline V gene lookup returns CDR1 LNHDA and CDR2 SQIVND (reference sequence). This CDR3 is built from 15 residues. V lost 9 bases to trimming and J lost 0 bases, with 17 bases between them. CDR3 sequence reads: CASSHGEALNTEAFF. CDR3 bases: TGTGCCAGCAGTCATGGTGAGGCCTTGAACACTGAAGCTTTCTTT.

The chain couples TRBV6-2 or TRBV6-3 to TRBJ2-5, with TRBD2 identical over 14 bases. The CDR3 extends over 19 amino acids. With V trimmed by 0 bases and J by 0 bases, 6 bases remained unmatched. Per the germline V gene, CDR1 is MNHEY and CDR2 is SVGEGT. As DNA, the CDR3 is TGTGCCAGCAGTTACTCCGGGACTAGCGGGGGTTCGTACCAAGAGACCCAGTACTTC. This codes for CASSYSGTSGGSYQETQYF.

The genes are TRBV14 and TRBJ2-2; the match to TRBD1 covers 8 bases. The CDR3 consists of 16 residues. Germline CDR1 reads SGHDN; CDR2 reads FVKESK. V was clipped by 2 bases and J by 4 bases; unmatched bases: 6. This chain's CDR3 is CASSQKDRVITGELFF. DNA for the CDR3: TGTGCCAGCAGCCAAAAGGACAGGGTTATCACCGGGGAGCTGTTTTTT.

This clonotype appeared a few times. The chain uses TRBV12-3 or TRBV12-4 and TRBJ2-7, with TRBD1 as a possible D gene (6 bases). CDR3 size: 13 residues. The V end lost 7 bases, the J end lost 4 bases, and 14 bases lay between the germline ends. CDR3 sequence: CASKARGLYEQYF. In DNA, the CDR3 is TGTGCCAGCAAAGCCAGGGGATTGTACGAGCAGTACTTC.

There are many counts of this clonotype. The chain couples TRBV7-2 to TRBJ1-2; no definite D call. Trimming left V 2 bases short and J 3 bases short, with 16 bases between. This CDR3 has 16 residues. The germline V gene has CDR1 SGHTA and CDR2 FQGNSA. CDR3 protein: CASSLPLEGLDYGYTF. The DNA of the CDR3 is TGTGCCAGCAGCTTACCGCTGGAAGGGCTGGACTATGGCTACACCTTC. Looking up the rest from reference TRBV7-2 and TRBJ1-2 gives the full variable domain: GAGVSQSPSNKVTEKGKDVELRCDPISGHTALYWYRQSLGQGLEFLIYFQGNSAPDKSGLPSDRFSAERTGGSVSTLTIQRTQQEDSAVYLCASSLPLEGLDYGYTFGSGTRLTVV.

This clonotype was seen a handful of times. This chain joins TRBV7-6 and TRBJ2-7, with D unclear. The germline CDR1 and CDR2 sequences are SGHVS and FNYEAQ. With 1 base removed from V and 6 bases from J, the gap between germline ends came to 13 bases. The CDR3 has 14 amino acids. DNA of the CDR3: TGTGCCAGCAGCTTAGATTTTTTACGTAGCGAGCAGTACTTC. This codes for CASSLDFLRSEQYF.

As DNA, the CDR3 is TGTGCCAGCAGTGAGCGAACGGTTAGCAATCAGCCCCAGCATTTT. Translation gives CASSERTVSNQPQHF. V usage is TRBV6-6 and J usage is TRBJ1-5; D gene unclear. Per germline, CDR1 MNHNY and CDR2 SVGAGI (reference sequence). Trimming pared 5 bases from V and 0 bases from J, leaving 11 bases between. The CDR3 extends over 15 amino acids.

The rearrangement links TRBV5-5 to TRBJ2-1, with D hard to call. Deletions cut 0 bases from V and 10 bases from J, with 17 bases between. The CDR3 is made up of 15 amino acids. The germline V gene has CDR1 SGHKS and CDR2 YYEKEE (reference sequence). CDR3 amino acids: CASSLVLRLSIEQFF. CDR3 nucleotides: TGTGCCAGCAGCTTGGTTCTCAGGTTAAGCATCGAGCAGTTCTTC.

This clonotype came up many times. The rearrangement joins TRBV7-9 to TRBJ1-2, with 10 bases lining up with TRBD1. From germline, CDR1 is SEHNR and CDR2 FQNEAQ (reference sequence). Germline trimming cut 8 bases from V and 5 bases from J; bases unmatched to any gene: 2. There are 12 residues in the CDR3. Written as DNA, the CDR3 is TGTGCCAGCGCGGGACAGGGGTATGGCTACACCTTC. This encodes CASAGQGYGYTF.

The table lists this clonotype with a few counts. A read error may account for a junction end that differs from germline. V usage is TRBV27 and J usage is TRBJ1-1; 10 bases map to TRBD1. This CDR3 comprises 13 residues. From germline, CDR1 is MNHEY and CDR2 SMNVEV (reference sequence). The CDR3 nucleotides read TGTGCCAGCAGGGGACAGGGGAACGCTGAAGCTTTCTTT. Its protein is CASRGQGNAEAFF.

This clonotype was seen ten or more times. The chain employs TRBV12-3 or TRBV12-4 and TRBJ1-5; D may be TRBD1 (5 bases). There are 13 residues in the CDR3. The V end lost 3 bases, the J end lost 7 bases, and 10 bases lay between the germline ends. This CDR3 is CASSLAGPQPQHF. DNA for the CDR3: TGTGCCAGCAGTTTGGCAGGGCCACAGCCCCAGCATTTT.

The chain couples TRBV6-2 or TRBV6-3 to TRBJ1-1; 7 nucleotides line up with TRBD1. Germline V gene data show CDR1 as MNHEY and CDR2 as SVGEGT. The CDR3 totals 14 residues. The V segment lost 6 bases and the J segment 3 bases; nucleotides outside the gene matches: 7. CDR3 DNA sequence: TGTGCCAGCAGCCCGCAGACAGGGCACACTGAAGCTTTCTTT. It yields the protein CASSPQTGHTEAFF.

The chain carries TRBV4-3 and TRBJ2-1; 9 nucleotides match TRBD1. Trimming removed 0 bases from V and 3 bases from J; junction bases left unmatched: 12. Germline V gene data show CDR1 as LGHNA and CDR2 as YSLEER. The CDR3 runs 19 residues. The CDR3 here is CASSQEPAGTGKYYNEQFF. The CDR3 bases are TGCGCCAGCAGCCAAGAACCGGCCGGGACAGGGAAGTACTACAATGAGCAGTTCTTC.

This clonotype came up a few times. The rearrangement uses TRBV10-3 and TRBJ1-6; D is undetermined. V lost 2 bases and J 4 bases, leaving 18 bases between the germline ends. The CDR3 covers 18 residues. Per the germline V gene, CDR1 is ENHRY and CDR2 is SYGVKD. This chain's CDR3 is CAISEAAAINDYNSPLHF. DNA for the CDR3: TGTGCCATCAGTGAGGCAGCAGCGATAAACGATTATAATTCACCCCTCCACTTT.

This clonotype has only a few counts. The CDR3 loop reads CAISDVREQGIYEQYV. The CDR3 region has the DNA TGTGCCATCAGTGACGTCAGGGAACAGGGGATCTACGAGCAGTACGTC. The genes are TRBV10-3 and TRBJ2-7, with 7 bases identical to TRBD1. CDR1 and CDR2 (germline): ENHRY, SYGVKD. This CDR3 comprises 16 residues. Trimming removed 3 bases from V and 3 bases from J; junction bases left unmatched: 11.

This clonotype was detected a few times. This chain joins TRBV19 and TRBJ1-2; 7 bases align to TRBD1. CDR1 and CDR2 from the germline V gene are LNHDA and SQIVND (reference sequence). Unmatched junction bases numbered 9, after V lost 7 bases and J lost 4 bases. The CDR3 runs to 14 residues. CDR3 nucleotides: TGTGCCAGTACCCTCAGCGGGACAGCCTATGGCTACACCTTC. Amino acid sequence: CASTLSGTAYGYTF.